This T cell receptor (beta chain) was obtained from a study of vaccination and CD4 T cells after COVID-19. Study overall: Investigators drew the post-COVID samples a median about 98 days after diagnosis, with a range of 35 to 161. Stimulation of the cells used overlapping spike peptide pools from SARS-CoV-2 and from the common cold coronaviruses HCoV-NL63, HCoV-OC43 and HCoV-229E. Samples after vaccination came a median approximately 70 days past dose two, ranging 14 to 241.

Oncomine TCR Beta short-read sequencing was applied to DNA from cultured CD4+ T cells. MiXCR was run by TCRdb on the PCR reads, yielding one entry per CDR3 protein. The table has around 12,000 distinct CDR3 sequences, about half seen once. In its sample, this clonotype was seen a few times. Its antigen is unidentified. The CDR3 runs 15 residues. Treatment of the sample: 10-day PBMC culture with coronavirus spike peptide pools or control peptides (ViraFEST assay). TCR sequencing followed the expansion of antigen-specific T cells with peptide pools in ViraFEST. The rearrangement joins TRBV21-1 to TRBJ2-3. TRBV21-1 is a recognized pseudogene. The specimen sequenced was CD4+ T cells from blood, cultured in vitro. This sequence was found in a human donor who had recovered from COVID-19. The CDR3 region has the DNA TGTGCCAGCAGCAAAGACGGGGATTGCACAGATACGCAGTATTTT. Its protein product is CASSKDGDCTDTQYF.